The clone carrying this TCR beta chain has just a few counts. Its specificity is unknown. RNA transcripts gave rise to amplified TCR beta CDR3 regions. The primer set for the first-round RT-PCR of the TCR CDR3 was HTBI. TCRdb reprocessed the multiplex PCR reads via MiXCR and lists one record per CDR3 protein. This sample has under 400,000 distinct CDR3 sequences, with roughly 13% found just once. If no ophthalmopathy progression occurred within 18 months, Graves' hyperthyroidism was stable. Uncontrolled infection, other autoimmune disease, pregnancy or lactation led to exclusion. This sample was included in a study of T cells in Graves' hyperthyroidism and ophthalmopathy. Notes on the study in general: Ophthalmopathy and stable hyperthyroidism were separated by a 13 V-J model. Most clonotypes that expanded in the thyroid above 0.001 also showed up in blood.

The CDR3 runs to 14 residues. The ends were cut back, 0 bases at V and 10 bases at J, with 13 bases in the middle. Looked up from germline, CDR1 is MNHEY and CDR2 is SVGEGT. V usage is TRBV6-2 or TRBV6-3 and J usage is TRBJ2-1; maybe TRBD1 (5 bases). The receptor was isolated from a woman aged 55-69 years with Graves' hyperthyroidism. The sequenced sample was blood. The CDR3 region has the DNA TGTGCCAGCAGTTACTCAAGGGGCCTAAACGAGCAGTTCTTC. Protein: CASSYSRGLNEQFF.